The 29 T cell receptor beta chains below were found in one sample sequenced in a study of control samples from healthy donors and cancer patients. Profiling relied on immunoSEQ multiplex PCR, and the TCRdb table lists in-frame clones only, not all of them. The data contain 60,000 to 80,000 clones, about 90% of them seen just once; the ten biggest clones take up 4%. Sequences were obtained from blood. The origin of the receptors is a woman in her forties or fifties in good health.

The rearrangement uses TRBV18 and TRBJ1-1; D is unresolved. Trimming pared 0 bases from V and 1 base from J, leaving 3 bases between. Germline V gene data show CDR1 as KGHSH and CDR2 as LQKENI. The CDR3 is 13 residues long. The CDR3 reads CASSPPQNTEAFF. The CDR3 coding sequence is TGTGCCAGCTCACCACCTCAGAACACTGAAGCTTTCTTT.

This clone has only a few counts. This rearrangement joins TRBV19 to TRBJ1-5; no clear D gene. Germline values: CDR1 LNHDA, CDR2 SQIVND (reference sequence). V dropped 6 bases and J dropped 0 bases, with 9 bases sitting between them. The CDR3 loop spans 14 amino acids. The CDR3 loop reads CASSLRYSNQPQHF. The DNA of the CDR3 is TGTGCCAGTAGCCTACGTTATAGCAATCAGCCCCAGCATTTT. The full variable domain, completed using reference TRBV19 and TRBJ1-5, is DGGITQSPKYLFRKEGQNVTLSCEQNLNHDAMYWYRQDPGQGLRLIYYSQIVNDFQKGDIAEGYSVSREKKESFPLTVTSAQKNPTAFYLCASSLRYSNQPQHFGDGTRLSIL.

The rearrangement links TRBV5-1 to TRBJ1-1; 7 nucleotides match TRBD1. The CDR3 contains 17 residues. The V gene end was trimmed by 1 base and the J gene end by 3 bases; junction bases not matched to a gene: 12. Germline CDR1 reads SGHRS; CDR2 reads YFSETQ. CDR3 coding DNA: TGCGCCAGCAGCTTGCCACAGGGGCGCAGCTCGGACACTGAAGCTTTCTTT. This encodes CASSLPQGRSSDTEAFF.

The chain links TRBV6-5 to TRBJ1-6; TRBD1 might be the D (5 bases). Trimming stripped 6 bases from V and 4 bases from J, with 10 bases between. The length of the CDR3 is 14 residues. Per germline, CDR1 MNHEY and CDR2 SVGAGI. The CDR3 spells CASSDSKYNSPLHF. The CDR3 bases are TGTGCCAGCAGCGACAGTAAATATAATTCACCCCTCCACTTT.

CDR3 nucleotide sequence: TGTGCCAGCAGCTCGTCCAGGGGCTACGAGCAGTACTTC. It is translated as CASSSSRGYEQYF. The gene calls are TRBV7-9 and TRBJ2-7, with a tentative D call TRBD1 (6 bases). The germline V gene has CDR1 SEHNR and CDR2 FQNEAQ (reference sequence). The CDR3 covers 13 residues. The ends were cut back, 4 bases at V and 3 bases at J, with 10 bases in the middle.

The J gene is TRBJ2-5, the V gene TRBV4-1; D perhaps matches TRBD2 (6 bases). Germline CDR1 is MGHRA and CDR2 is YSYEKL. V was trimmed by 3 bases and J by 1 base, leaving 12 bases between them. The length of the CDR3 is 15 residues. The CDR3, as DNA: TGCGCCAGCAGCCAGGTACTAGCTGTCCAAGAGACCCAGTACTTC. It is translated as CASSQVLAVQETQYF.

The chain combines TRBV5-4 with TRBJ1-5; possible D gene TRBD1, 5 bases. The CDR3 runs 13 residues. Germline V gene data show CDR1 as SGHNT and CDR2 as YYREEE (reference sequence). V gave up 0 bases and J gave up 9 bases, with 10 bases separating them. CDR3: CASSLDRHGPQHF. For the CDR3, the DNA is TGTGCCAGCAGCTTGGACAGGCACGGGCCCCAGCATTTT.

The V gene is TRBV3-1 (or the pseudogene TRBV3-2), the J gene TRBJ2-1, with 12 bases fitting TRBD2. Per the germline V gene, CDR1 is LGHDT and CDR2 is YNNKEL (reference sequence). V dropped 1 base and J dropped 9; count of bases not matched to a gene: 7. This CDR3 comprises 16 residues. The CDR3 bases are TGTGCCAGCAGCCAAGGTCTAGCGGGAGGGCCTGGTGAGCAGTTCTTC. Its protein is CASSQGLAGGPGEQFF.

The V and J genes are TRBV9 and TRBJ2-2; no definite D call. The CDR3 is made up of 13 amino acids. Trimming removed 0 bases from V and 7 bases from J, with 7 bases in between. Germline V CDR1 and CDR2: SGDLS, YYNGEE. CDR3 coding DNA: TGTGCCAGCAGCGTAGGCAGCGACGGGGAGCTGTTTTTT. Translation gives CASSVGSDGELFF. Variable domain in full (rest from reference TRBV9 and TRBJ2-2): DSGVTQTPKHLITATGQRVTLRCSPRSGDLSVYWYQQSLDQGLQFLIQYYNGEERAKGNILERFSAQQFPDLHSELNLSSLELGDSALYFCASSVGSDGELFFGEGSRLTVL.

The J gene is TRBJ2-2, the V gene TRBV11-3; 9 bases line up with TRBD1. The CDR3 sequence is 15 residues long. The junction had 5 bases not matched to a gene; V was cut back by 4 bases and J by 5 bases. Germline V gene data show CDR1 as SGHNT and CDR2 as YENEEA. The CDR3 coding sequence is TGTGCCAGCAGCTCCGGACAGGGGCATACCGGGGAGCTGTTTTTT. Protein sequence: CASSSGQGHTGELFF.

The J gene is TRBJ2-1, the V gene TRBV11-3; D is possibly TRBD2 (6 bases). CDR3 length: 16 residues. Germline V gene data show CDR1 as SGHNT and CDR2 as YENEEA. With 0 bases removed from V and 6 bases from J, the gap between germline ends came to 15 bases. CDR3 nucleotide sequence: TGTGCCAGCAGCTTAGATCCCGCTAGCGCACTCAATGAGCAGTTCTTC. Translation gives CASSLDPASALNEQFF.

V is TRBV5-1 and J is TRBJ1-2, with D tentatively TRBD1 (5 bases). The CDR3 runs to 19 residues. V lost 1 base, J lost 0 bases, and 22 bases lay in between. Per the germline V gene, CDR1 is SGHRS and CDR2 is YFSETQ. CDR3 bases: TGCGCCAGCAGCTTGTTTTCGTCTTCGCGGGGGGACGCTAACTATGGCTACACCTTC. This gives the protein CASSLFSSSRGDANYGYTF.

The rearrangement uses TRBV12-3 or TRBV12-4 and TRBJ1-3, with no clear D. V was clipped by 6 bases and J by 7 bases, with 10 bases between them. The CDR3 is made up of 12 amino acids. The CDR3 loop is CASSLSFNTIYF. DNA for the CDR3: TGTGCCAGCAGCCTATCATTCAACACCATATATTTT.

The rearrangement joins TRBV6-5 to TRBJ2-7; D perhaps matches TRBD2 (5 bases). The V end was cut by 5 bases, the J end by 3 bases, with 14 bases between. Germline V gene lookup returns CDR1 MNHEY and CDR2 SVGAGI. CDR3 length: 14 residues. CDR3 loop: CASSPGRGLYEQYF. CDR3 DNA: TGTGCCAGCAGTCCCGGTCGAGGACTCTACGAGCAGTACTTC.

Written as DNA, the CDR3 is TGCGCCAGCAGCCAAGCGGGAGGGGGTGCAGATACGCAGTATTTT. This translates into CASSQAGGGADTQYF. The chain combines TRBV5-1 with TRBJ2-3; TRBD2 matches 10 bases. The germline CDR1 and CDR2 sequences are SGHRS and YFSETQ. The CDR3 is 15 residues long. After removal of 4 bases from V and 4 bases from J, the junction contained 6 bases not matched to a gene.

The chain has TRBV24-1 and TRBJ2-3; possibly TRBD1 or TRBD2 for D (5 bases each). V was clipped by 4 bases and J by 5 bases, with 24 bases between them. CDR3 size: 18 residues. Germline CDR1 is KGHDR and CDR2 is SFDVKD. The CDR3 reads CATSDRFTGPRGEDTQYF. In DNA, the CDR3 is TGTGCCACCAGTGACAGATTCACCGGGCCCCGGGGCGAAGATACGCAGTATTTT.

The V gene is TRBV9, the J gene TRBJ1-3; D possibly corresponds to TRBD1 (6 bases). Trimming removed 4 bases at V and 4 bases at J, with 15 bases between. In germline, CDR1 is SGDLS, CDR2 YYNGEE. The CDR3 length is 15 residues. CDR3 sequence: CASSLRDIIGNTIYF. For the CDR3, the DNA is TGTGCCAGCAGCCTACGGGACATCATAGGAAACACCATATATTTT. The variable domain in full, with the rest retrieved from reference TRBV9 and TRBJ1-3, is DSGVTQTPKHLITATGQRVTLRCSPRSGDLSVYWYQQSLDQGLQFLIQYYNGEERAKGNILERFSAQQFPDLHSELNLSSLELGDSALYFCASSLRDIIGNTIYFGEGSWLTVV.

The CDR3 reads CASSPDRGYEQYF. The CDR3 DNA reads TGCGCCAGCAGCCCAGACAGGGGTTACGAGCAGTACTTC. V gene TRBV5-1 combines with J gene TRBJ2-7, with TRBD1 identical over 8 bases. This CDR3 is 13 amino acids long. Germline trimming cut 4 bases from V and 4 bases from J; bases unmatched to any gene: 4. Germline V lookup: CDR1 SGHRS, CDR2 YFSETQ.

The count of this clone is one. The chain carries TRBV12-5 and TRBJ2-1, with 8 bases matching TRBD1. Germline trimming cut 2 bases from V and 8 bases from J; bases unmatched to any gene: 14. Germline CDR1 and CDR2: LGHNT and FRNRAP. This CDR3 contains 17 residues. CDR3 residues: CASGLSPRQGSRDEQFF. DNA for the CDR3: TGTGCTAGTGGTTTGTCCCCTCGACAGGGGTCCCGGGATGAGCAGTTCTTC.

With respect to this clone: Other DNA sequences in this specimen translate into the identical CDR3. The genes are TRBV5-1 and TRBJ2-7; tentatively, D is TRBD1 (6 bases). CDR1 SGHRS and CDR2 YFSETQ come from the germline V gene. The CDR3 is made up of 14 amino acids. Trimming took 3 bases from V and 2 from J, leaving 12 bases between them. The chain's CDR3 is CASSWGTSAYEQYF. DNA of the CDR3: TGCGCCAGCAGCTGGGGGACATCGGCCTACGAGCAGTACTTC.

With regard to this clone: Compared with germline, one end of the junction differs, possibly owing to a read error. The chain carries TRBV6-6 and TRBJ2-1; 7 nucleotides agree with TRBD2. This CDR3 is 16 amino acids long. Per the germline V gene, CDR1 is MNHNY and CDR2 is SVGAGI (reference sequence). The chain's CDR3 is CASSYSRLAEYNEQLF. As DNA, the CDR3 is TGTGCCAGCAGTTACTCGAGGCTAGCGGAGTACAATGAGCAGCTCTTC.

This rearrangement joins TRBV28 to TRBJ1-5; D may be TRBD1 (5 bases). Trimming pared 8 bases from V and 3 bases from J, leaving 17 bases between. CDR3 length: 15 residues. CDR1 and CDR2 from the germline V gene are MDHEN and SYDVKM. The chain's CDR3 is CASLSRGRYNQPQHF. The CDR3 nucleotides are TGTGCCAGCCTTAGTCGGGGCCGTTACAATCAGCCCCAGCATTTT.

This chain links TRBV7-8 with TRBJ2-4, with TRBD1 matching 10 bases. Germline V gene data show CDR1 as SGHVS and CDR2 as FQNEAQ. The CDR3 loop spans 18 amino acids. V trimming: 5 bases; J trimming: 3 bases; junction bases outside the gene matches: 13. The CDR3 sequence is CASSPPRRTGGFKNIQYF. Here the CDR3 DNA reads TGTGCCAGCAGCCCGCCCCGGAGGACAGGGGGATTCAAAAACATTCAGTACTTC.

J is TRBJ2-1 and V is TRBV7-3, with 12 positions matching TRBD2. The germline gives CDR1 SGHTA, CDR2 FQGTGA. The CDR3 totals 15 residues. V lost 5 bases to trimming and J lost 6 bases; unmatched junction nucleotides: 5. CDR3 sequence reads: CASSPRTSGTNEQFF. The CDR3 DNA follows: TGTGCCAGCAGCCCGCGGACTAGCGGGACCAATGAGCAGTTCTTC.

This CDR3 is CASSKPDPAKTQYF. The CDR3 coding sequence is TGTGCCAGCAGCAAACCGGACCCGGCGAAGACCCAGTACTTC. This chain joins TRBV21-1 and TRBJ2-5. TRBV21-1 is tagged as a pseudogene. The length of the CDR3 is 14 residues.

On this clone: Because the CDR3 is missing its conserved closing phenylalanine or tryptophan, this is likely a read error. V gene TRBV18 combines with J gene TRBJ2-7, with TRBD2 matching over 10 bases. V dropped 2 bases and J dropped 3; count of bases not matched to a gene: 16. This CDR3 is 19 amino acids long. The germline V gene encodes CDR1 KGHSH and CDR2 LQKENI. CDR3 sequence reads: CASSPITPRSGRALYEQYS. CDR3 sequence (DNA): TGTGCCAGCTCACCAATAACCCCGCGAAGCGGGAGGGCCCTCTACGAGCAGTACTCC.

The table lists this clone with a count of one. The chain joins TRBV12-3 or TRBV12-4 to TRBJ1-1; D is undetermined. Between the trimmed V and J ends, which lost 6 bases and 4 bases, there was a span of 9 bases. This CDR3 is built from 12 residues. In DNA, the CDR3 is TGTGCCAGCAGCCGAGGGAGCACTGAAGCTTTCTTT. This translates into CASSRGSTEAFF.

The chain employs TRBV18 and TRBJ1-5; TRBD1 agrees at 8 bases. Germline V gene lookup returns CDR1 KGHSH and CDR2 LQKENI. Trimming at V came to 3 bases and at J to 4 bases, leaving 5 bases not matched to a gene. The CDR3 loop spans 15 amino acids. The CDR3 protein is CASSPQDRENQPQHF. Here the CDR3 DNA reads TGTGCCAGCTCACCCCAGGACAGGGAGAATCAGCCCCAGCATTTT. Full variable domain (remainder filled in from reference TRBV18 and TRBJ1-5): NAGVMQNPRHLVRRRGQEARLRCSPMKGHSHVYWYRQLPEEGLKFMVYLQKENIIDESGMPKERFSAEFPKEGPSILRIQQVVRGDSAAYFCASSPQDRENQPQHFGDGTRLSIL.

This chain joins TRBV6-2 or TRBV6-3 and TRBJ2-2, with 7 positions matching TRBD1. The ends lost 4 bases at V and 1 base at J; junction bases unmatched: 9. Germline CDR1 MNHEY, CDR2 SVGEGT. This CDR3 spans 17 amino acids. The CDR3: CASSSLFRQGNTGELFF. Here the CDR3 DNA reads TGTGCCAGCAGTTCCCTTTTTCGACAGGGGAACACCGGGGAGCTGTTTTTT.